This TCR beta chain appears in the sequencing data of a study of cytomegalovirus exposure and HLA in healthy donors. The overall study: As released early, the data held roughly 85 million unique TCRs from HLA-typed donors.

Each donor was nominally healthy when sampled (though unrecorded immune exposures were likely). The primer mix had 60 Vbeta and 13 Jbeta primers. This table comes from immunoSEQ multiplex PCR, and its TCRdb copy is limited to in-frame clones, with some not included. The sample carries 80,000 to 95,000 clones, around 86% recorded once. The germline V gene encodes CDR1 SGHNT and CDR2 YYREEE (reference sequence). CDR3 size: 13 residues. The trim removed 4 bases at V and 5 bases at J, leaving 4 bases unmatched. Study-wide points: The study flagged 150 to 200 TCR beta chains as cytomegalovirus-associated.

Regarding this clone: Its antigen is not identified.

The receptor was isolated from a young man in good health and CMV-seropositive. The chain links TRBV5-4 to TRBJ2-5; 8 bases match TRBD1. Sequencing input: PBMCs. CDR3 sequence reads: CASSADRDETQYF. Here the CDR3 DNA reads TGTGCCAGCAGCGCGGACAGGGATGAGACCCAGTACTTC.